The 26 T cell receptor beta chains in this list originate from one sample, sequenced in a study of blood T cell repertoires in COVID-19. Data came from immunoSEQ multiplex PCR; TCRdb stores just in-frame clones and leaves some out. The sample has approximately 300,000 clones; 92% are singletons. The sample taken for sequencing was PBMCs or T cells enriched from blood (not recorded which). The source of these receptors is a woman in her 30s who had recovered from COVID-19.

The V gene is TRBV5-6, the J gene TRBJ2-3; 13 bases align to TRBD2. The CDR3 runs 16 residues. Germline loops: CDR1 SGHDT, CDR2 YYEEEE. The J segment lost 1 base and the V segment lost 3 bases, leaving 2 bases of the junction unmatched. CDR3 sequence: CASSSGLAGGTDTQYF. CDR3 coding DNA: TGTGCCAGCAGCTCTGGACTAGCGGGAGGCACAGATACGCAGTATTTT.

This chain joins TRBV9 and TRBJ2-1, with TRBD2 matching over 10 bases. There are 17 residues in the CDR3. V shed 0 bases and J 4 bases; nucleotides not matched to a gene: 7. CDR1 and CDR2 (germline): SGDLS, YYNGEE. The CDR3 region is CASSVVPGLATYNEQFF. DNA of the CDR3: TGTGCCAGCAGCGTAGTACCGGGACTAGCGACTTACAATGAGCAGTTCTTC.

The V and J genes are TRBV18 and TRBJ2-1; D ambiguous. In germline, CDR1 is KGHSH, CDR2 LQKENI. Trimming removed 3 bases at V and 3 bases at J, with 12 bases between. This CDR3 has 15 amino acids. The CDR3 sequence: CASSPRATDYNEQFF. As DNA, the CDR3 is TGTGCCAGCTCACCGAGAGCGACCGACTACAATGAGCAGTTCTTC.

V usage is TRBV3-1 (or the pseudogene TRBV3-2) and J usage is TRBJ1-3; D gene ambiguous. From germline, CDR1 is LGHDT and CDR2 YNNKEL (reference sequence). With 0 bases removed from V and 0 bases from J, the gap between germline ends came to 12 bases. The CDR3 runs 17 residues. The CDR3 loop reads CASSQDLGQHSGNTIYF. CDR3 nucleotide sequence: TGTGCCAGCAGCCAAGATCTTGGGCAGCACTCTGGAAACACCATATATTTT.

The rearrangement links TRBV11-2 to TRBJ1-1; D call uncertain. With 5 bases removed from V and 5 bases from J, the gap between germline ends came to 18 bases. Germline CDR1 SGHAT, CDR2 FQNNGV. The CDR3 is 15 residues long. In DNA, the CDR3 is TGTGCCAGCAGCCGCCTCGCCCAGGCGATAACTGAAGCTTTCTTT. It is translated as CASSRLAQAITEAFF.

This chain joins TRBV30 and TRBJ1-2; D gene uncertain. The CDR3 sequence is 13 residues long. Trimming removed 0 bases at V and 2 bases at J, with 7 bases between. Per germline, CDR1 GTSNPN and CDR2 SVGIG (reference sequence). As DNA, the CDR3 is TGTGCCTGGAGTGTCCAAAGCAACTATGGCTACACCTTC. Protein product: CAWSVQSNYGYTF.

The V call is TRBV28, the J call TRBJ1-2; 10 bases match TRBD1. Germline V gene lookup returns CDR1 MDHEN and CDR2 SYDVKM. Trimming cost V 7 bases and J 6 bases; bases outside gene matches: 11. The CDR3 length is 15 residues. CDR3 sequence: CASNVPGTGEDGYTF. The CDR3 DNA is TGTGCCAGCAATGTGCCCGGGACAGGGGAAGATGGCTACACCTTC.

This rearrangement joins TRBV12-3 or TRBV12-4 to TRBJ1-5; D call uncertain. Trimming pared 6 bases from V and 1 base from J, leaving 7 bases between. This CDR3 is built from 13 residues. The CDR3 nucleotides read TGTGCCAGCAGGGAACAGAGCAATCAGCCCCAGCATTTT. Residues: CASREQSNQPQHF.

The rearrangement joins TRBV12-2 to TRBJ1-5. TRBV12-2 is a pseudogene segment. This CDR3 region has 18 residues. In DNA, the CDR3 is TGTGCAAGTCGCGCATTAAAACGCCGACGGGTTAGAATCCAGCCCCAGCATTTT. Translation gives CASRALKRRRVRIQPQHF.

The J gene is TRBJ1-1, the V gene TRBV19; tentatively, D is TRBD1 (6 bases). Trimming took 10 bases from V and 4 from J, leaving 16 bases between them. This CDR3 contains 13 residues. The germline CDR1 and CDR2 sequences are LNHDA and SQIVND (reference sequence). The CDR3 sequence: CATKQGWGTEAFF. The CDR3 DNA follows: TGTGCCACCAAACAGGGCTGGGGCACTGAAGCTTTCTTT. The whole variable domain, filled in from reference TRBV19 and TRBJ1-1, reads DGGITQSPKYLFRKEGQNVTLSCEQNLNHDAMYWYRQDPGQGLRLIYYSQIVNDFQKGDIAEGYSVSREKKESFPLTVTSAQKNPTAFYLCATKQGWGTEAFFGQGTRLTVV.

The chain has TRBV6-5 and TRBJ2-1, with TRBD2 identical over 8 bases. The length of the CDR3 is 11 residues. V was pared by 9 bases and J by 6 bases, with 1 base of the junction left unmatched. CDR1 and CDR2 (germline): MNHEY, SVGAGI. CDR3 sequence (DNA): TGTGCCAGTGGACTAGCCAATGAGCAGTTCTTC. Protein: CASGLANEQFF.

CDR3 coding DNA: TGTGCCAGCAGGCGAGCCCAGCGGGACCAGCCCCAGCATTTT. Translated, it gives CASRRAQRDQPQHF. The chain uses TRBV21-1 and TRBJ1-5. TRBV21-1 is a pseudogene segment. The CDR3 loop spans 14 amino acids.

This sequence joins TRBV19 and TRBJ2-7, with 12 bases lining up with TRBD1. Germline V gene sequence: CDR1 LNHDA, CDR2 SQIVND (reference sequence). The J segment lost 5 bases and the V segment lost 10 bases, leaving 9 bases of the junction unmatched. The CDR3 runs to 14 residues. CDR3 amino acids: CATESGTGGHEQYF. The CDR3 bases are TGTGCCACCGAATCCGGGACAGGGGGCCACGAGCAGTACTTC. The variable domain in full, with the rest retrieved from reference TRBV19 and TRBJ2-7, is DGGITQSPKYLFRKEGQNVTLSCEQNLNHDAMYWYRQDPGQGLRLIYYSQIVNDFQKGDIAEGYSVSREKKESFPLTVTSAQKNPTAFYLCATESGTGGHEQYFGPGTRLTVT.

This rearrangement joins TRBV3-1 (or the pseudogene TRBV3-2) to TRBJ2-7, with D possibly being TRBD2 (5 bases). Trimming pared 5 bases from V and 3 bases from J, leaving 17 bases between. CDR3 length: 15 amino acids. CDR1 is LGHDT and CDR2 is YNNKEL in the germline V gene (reference sequence). The DNA for the CDR3 is TGTGCCAGCAGCACCCGCGGGTCTGAGAGCTACGAGCAGTACTTC. It is translated as CASSTRGSESYEQYF.

This chain connects TRBV4-3 to TRBJ1-5; TRBD1 matches 9 bases. Germline-derived CDR1 and CDR2 are LGHNA and YSLEER. Trimming at V came to 1 base and at J to 5 bases, leaving 0 bases not matched to a gene. The CDR3 length is 14 residues. The CDR3 loop reads CASSQGQGDQPQHF. CDR3 sequence (DNA): TGCGCCAGCAGCCAAGGACAGGGGGATCAGCCCCAGCATTTT.

The chain couples TRBV19 to TRBJ1-4; TRBD1 matches at 8 bases. This CDR3 spans 12 amino acids. V was pared by 4 bases and J by 8 bases, with 0 bases of the junction left unmatched. The germline V gene encodes CDR1 LNHDA and CDR2 SQIVND (reference sequence). CDR3 in DNA: TGTGCCAGTAGTAACAGGGGGGAAAAACTGTTTTTT. It is translated as CASSNRGEKLFF. Looking up the rest from reference TRBV19 and TRBJ1-4 gives the full variable domain: DGGITQSPKYLFRKEGQNVTLSCEQNLNHDAMYWYRQDPGQGLRLIYYSQIVNDFQKGDIAEGYSVSREKKESFPLTVTSAQKNPTAFYLCASSNRGEKLFFGSGTQLSVL.

V is TRBV12-3 or TRBV12-4 and J is TRBJ2-7; 9 bases line up with TRBD2. J was trimmed by 9 bases and V by 5 bases; bases with no gene match: 5. The CDR3 covers 12 residues. The CDR3 region is CASSGGLAAQYF. DNA of the CDR3: TGTGCCAGCAGTGGGGGACTAGCCGCGCAGTACTTC.

The sample holds one count of this clone. The rearrangement joins TRBV6-1 to TRBJ2-5, with 13 nucleotides matching TRBD2. Germline CDR1 reads MNHNS; CDR2 reads SASEGT. J was trimmed by 5 bases and V by 3 bases; bases with no gene match: 3. The CDR3 has 15 amino acids. CDR3 residues: CASSETSGGSETQYF. In DNA, the CDR3 is TGTGCCAGCAGTGAGACTAGCGGGGGGTCGGAGACCCAGTACTTC.

The genes are TRBV6-2 or TRBV6-3 and TRBJ2-4; possibly TRBD2 for D (6 bases). Trimming shortened V by 6 bases and J by 6 bases, and 18 bases separated the two germline ends. Per germline, CDR1 MNHEY and CDR2 SVGEGT. The CDR3 consists of 15 residues. In DNA, the CDR3 is TGTGCCAGCAGCCTGCTCTGGGGGGATGGAAACATTCAGTACTTC. Translated, it gives CASSLLWGDGNIQYF.

In this sample, this clone turned up once. V is TRBV5-6 and J is TRBJ2-5; D may be TRBD2 (5 bases). Germline V CDR1 and CDR2: SGHDT, YYEEEE. Trimming removed 8 bases at V and 0 bases at J, with 11 bases between. The CDR3 contains 13 residues. In nucleotides, the CDR3 is TGTGCCAGTAATCTCGGGGACCAAGAGACCCAGTACTTC. Translating it yields CASNLGDQETQYF.

Ten or more counts support this clone. This chain uses TRBV10-1 with TRBJ2-7, with 7 bases fitting TRBD1. Trimming took 6 bases from V and 7 from J; bases not matched to a gene: 9. The CDR3 is made up of 13 amino acids. Germline CDR1 WNHNN, CDR2 SYGVQD (reference sequence). Written as DNA, the CDR3 is TGCGCCAGCAGGACAGGGAATCTAGAAGAGCAGTACTTC. Its translation is CASRTGNLEEQYF.

V gene TRBV11-3 combines with J gene TRBJ1-2, with D possibly being TRBD1 (5 bases). The V end was cut by 3 bases, the J end by 5 bases, with 13 bases between. CDR1 and CDR2 (germline): SGHNT, YENEEA. This CDR3 spans 14 amino acids. Here the CDR3 reads CASSFGTRGYGYTF. The CDR3 DNA reads TGTGCCAGCAGCTTCGGGACTCGGGGGTATGGCTACACCTTC.

The V and J genes are TRBV3-1 (or the pseudogene TRBV3-2) and TRBJ1-6; D is unresolved. CDR1 and CDR2 (germline): LGHDT, YNNKEL (reference sequence). The CDR3 runs to 18 residues. With 0 bases removed from V and 6 bases from J, the gap between germline ends came to 18 bases. The CDR3 coding sequence is TGTGCCAGCAGCCAAGACTTGGGTGAAGGCAGGTTTAATTCACCCCTCCACTTT. Translating it yields CASSQDLGEGRFNSPLHF.

The rearrangement links TRBV7-8 to TRBJ1-1; D is uncertain. V lost 10 bases to trimming and J lost 1 base, with 7 bases between them. CDR1 and CDR2 from the germline V gene are SGHVS and FQNEAQ. This CDR3 has 11 residues. This chain's CDR3 is CATQKNTEAFF. The DNA of the CDR3 is TGTGCCACCCAGAAGAACACTGAAGCTTTCTTT.

The chain joins TRBV3-1 (or the pseudogene TRBV3-2) to TRBJ2-2; 9 bases map to TRBD2. Germline V gene lookup returns CDR1 LGHDT and CDR2 YNNKEL (reference sequence). The CDR3 has 15 amino acids. V gave up 4 bases and J gave up 2 bases; unmatched junction bases: 2. The CDR3 DNA sequence: TGTGCCAGCAGCCGGGGACTAGCCAACACCGGGGAGCTGTTTTTT. It translates to CASSRGLANTGELFF.

The chain carries TRBV4-1 and TRBJ2-7; 9 bases line up with TRBD1. Looked up from germline, CDR1 is MGHRA and CDR2 is YSYEKL. With V trimmed by 3 bases and J by 4 bases, 4 bases remained unmatched. This CDR3 is built from 14 residues. The CDR3 coding sequence is TGCGCCAGCAGCCAGATCGACAGGGGGTACGAGCAGTACTTC. This encodes CASSQIDRGYEQYF.